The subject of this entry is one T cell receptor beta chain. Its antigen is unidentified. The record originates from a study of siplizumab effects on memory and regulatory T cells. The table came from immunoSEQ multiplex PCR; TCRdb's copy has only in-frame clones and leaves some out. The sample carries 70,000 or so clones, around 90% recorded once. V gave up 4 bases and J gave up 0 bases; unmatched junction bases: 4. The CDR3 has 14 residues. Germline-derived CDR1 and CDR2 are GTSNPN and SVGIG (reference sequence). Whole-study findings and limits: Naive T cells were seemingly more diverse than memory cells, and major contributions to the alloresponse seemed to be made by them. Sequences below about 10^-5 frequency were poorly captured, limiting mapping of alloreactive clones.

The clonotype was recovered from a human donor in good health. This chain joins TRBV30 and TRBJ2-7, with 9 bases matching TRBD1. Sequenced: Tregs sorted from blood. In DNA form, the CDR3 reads TGTGCCTGGACCCTGGGACAGGGCTCCTACGAGCAGTACTTC. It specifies CAWTLGQGSYEQYF. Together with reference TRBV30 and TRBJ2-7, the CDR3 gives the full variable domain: SQTIHQWPATLVQPVGSPLSLECTVEGTSNPNLYWYRQAAGRGLQLLFYSVGIGQISSEVPQNLSASRPQDRQFILSSKKLLLSDSGFYLCAWTLGQGSYEQYFGPGTRLTVT.